This T cell receptor (beta chain) was captured by sequencing in a study of esophageal squamous cell carcinoma under preoperative chemotherapy. Overall study context: Both tumor-infiltrating lymphocytes and peripheral blood T cells had their TCR repertoires profiled.

Findings and caveats of the study: After chemotherapy, TCR diversity rose significantly in peripheral T cells but not in tumor-infiltrating lymphocytes.

The CDR3 loop spans 14 amino acids. Germline V CDR1 and CDR2: SGHVS, FNYEAQ. MiXCR, applied by TCRdb to the PCR reads, yields one record per CDR3 protein. This sample has about 32,000 distinct CDR3 sequences; 40% to 65% occur once, and the top ten carry 20% to 25%. This clonotype occurred a few times. Its specificity is not known. An end of the junction differs from the germline gene, which may be a read error. This sample's time point: after preoperative PTX-NDP chemotherapy. Before surgery, patients were given preoperative paclitaxel-nedaplatin chemotherapy. This chain joins TRBV7-6 and TRBJ2-3, with 7 bases fitting TRBD2. This specimen was taken from a patient given preoperative chemotherapy. The sequence was obtained from a human donor with esophageal squamous cell carcinoma. The donor label of this sample is uncertain. CDR3: CASSWGGVKDTQYF. The CDR3 nucleotides are TGTGCCAGCAGCTGGGGGGGAGTCAAAGATACGCAGTACTTT.